The 9 T cell receptor beta chains given below trace back to one sample, sequenced in a study of control samples from healthy donors and cancer patients (dated by TCRdb to the early 2020s). The library was built by means of the immunoSEQ multiplex PCR assay. Entries here come from immuneACCESS through TCRdb and include only in-frame sequences with V and J called. Some clones fail to appear in such tables; in the studies checked, an unresolved V gene covers under half of the shortfall, and the cause of the remainder is unknown. Counted in this sample were tens of thousands of clones; about 96% of them appeared once. The ten largest make up roughly 0.99% of the sample. The material sequenced was blood. The receptors were sampled from a woman aged 18-29 years in good health.

CDR3 in DNA: TGTGCCAGTAATGATAACAGGATCCTTAACTATGGCTACACCTTC. As protein: CASNDNRILNYGYTF. This chain uses TRBV19 with TRBJ1-2; D may be TRBD1 (5 bases). V was cut by 7 bases and J by 1 base, with 16 bases left in between. The CDR3 contains 15 residues. Germline V gives CDR1 LNHDA, CDR2 SQIVND (reference sequence).

The chain employs TRBV18 and TRBJ1-1, with 8 bases matching TRBD1. With 10 bases clipped from V and 2 bases from J, the junction kept 9 bases outside the gene matches. The CDR3 has 14 residues. Germline CDR1 KGHSH, CDR2 LQKENI. CDR3 bases: TGTGCCACCGACAGGACAGGGCCTAACACTGAAGCTTTCTTT. It codes for CATDRTGPNTEAFF.

This chain connects TRBV30 to TRBJ1-4; D possibly corresponds to TRBD1 (5 bases). With 2 bases removed from V and 2 bases from J, the gap between germline ends came to 18 bases. CDR3 size: 17 residues. Per germline, CDR1 GTSNPN and CDR2 SVGIG (reference sequence). The CDR3, as DNA: TGTGCCTGGAGTTCCAGACCCCGGGGGAGGACTAATGAAAAACTGTTTTTT. This codes for CAWSSRPRGRTNEKLFF.

V and J are TRBV27 and TRBJ1-2; perhaps TRBD1 as D (6 bases). There are 13 residues in the CDR3. The ends were cut back, 6 bases at V and 4 bases at J, with 12 bases in the middle. Germline CDR1 reads MNHEY; CDR2 reads SMNVEV (reference sequence). The CDR3 bases are TGTGCCAGCAGCTGGACAGCCCTCTATGGCTACACCTTC. Its protein product is CASSWTALYGYTF.

The genes are TRBV6-2 or TRBV6-3 and TRBJ1-5; 7 positions agree with TRBD1. J was trimmed by 0 bases and V by 6 bases; bases with no gene match: 14. This CDR3 has 18 residues. Germline V gene data show CDR1 as MNHEY and CDR2 as SVGEGT. The CDR3 loop is CASSPYRDRPSSNQPQHF. The DNA of the CDR3 is TGTGCCAGCAGCCCGTACCGGGACAGACCTTCTAGCAATCAGCCCCAGCATTTT.

V usage is TRBV12-3 or TRBV12-4 and J usage is TRBJ2-5; no clear D gene. This CDR3 has 11 residues. With 3 bases removed from V and 4 bases from J, the gap between germline ends came to 3 bases. CDR3 amino acids: CASSFLETQYF. DNA for the CDR3: TGTGCCAGCAGTTTTTTAGAGACCCAGTACTTC.

The rearrangement uses TRBV27 and TRBJ2-2; D is undetermined. The length of the CDR3 is 12 residues. Germline CDR1 and CDR2: MNHEY and SMNVEV (reference sequence). Trimming stripped 8 bases from V and 8 bases from J, with 12 bases between. Here the CDR3 reads CASSKWTGELFF. The CDR3 nucleotides read TGTGCCAGCTCGAAGTGGACGGGGGAGCTGTTTTTT.

V gene TRBV19 combines with J gene TRBJ1-3, with 8 nucleotides matching TRBD1. Germline CDR1 is LNHDA and CDR2 is SQIVND (reference sequence). V trimming: 5 bases; J trimming: 9 bases; junction bases outside the gene matches: 15. CDR3 length equals 16 residues. CDR3 region: CASSDYGQGLASTIYF. In nucleotides, the CDR3 is TGTGCCAGTAGTGACTACGGACAGGGTCTAGCCTCCACCATATATTTT.

V is TRBV4-2 and J is TRBJ2-1; 9 bases match TRBD2. V was pared by 2 bases and J by 15 bases, with 14 bases of the junction left unmatched. Germline-derived CDR1 and CDR2 are LGHNA and YNFKEQ. The CDR3 runs 15 residues. CDR3 nucleotides: TGTGCCAGCAGCCAAAGCCGTCTCCTTGCGGGGGGGTCGTTCTTC. Translating gives CASSQSRLLAGGSFF.